This T cell receptor (beta chain) emerged from a study of OX40 agonist ivuxolimab in advanced cancers. Study-level findings and limits: Normalized T-cell clonal expansion was also low in some nonresponders. The specificity for antigen of the expanded peripheral T cells was not determined. Average numbers of expanded clones were greater in CD8+ T cells than in CD4+.

This clone was observed a handful of times. What it binds is not known. Assay used: immunoSEQ multiplex PCR; TCRdb lists only in-frame clones, some missing. The repertoire consists of approximately 78,000 clones, with about 84% occurring once and the leading ten covering about 6.9%. This specimen was CD4+ or CD8+ T cells sorted from blood, taken in a trial of the OX40 agonist ivuxolimab. The TCR sequence derives from an adult with an advanced solid tumor such as melanoma, head and neck, liver or kidney cancer.

This chain's CDR3 is CASSHMRGNYGYTF. The CDR3 DNA reads TGTGCCAGCAGCCACATGAGGGGAAACTATGGCTACACCTTC. V usage is TRBV14 and J usage is TRBJ1-2; a possible D gene is TRBD1 (5 bases). V was cut by 3 bases and J by 2 bases, with 10 bases left in between. CDR3 length: 14 residues. CDR1 and CDR2 from the germline V gene are SGHDN and FVKESK.